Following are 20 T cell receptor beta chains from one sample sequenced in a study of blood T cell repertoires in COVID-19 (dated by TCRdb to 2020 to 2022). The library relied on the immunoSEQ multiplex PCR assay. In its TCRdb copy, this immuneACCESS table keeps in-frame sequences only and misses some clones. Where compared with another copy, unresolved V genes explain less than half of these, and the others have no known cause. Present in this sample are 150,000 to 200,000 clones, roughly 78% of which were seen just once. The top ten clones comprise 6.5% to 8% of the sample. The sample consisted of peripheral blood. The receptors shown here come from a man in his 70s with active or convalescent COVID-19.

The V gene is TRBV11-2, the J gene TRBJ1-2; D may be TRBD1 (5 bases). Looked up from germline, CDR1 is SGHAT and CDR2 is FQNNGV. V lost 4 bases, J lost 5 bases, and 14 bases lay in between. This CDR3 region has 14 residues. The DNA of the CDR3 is TGTGCCAGCAGCTCGCAGGGTGCAGGGTATGGCTACACCTTC. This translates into CASSSQGAGYGYTF.

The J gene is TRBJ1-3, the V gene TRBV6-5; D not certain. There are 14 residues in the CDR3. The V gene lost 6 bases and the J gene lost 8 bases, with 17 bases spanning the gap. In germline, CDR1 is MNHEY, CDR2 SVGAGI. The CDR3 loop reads CASRPGLSGDTIYF. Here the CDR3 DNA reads TGTGCCAGCAGGCCCGGTCTCTCCGGGGACACCATATATTTT.

CDR3: CAIGIPGRTANYGYTF. CDR3 sequence (DNA): TGTGCCATCGGAATCCCCGGACGGACAGCTAACTATGGCTACACCTTC. This chain connects TRBV10-3 to TRBJ1-2, with D possibly being TRBD1 (6 bases). Germline CDR1 and CDR2: ENHRY and SYGVKD. The V and J ends lost 8 bases and 0 bases respectively, with 19 bases between them. The CDR3 spans 16 residues.

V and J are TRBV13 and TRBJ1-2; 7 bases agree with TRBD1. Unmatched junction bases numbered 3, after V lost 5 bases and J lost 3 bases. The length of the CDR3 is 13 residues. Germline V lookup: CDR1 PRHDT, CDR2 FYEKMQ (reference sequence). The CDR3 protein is CASSLDRDYGYTF. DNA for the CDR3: TGTGCCAGCAGCCTCGACAGGGACTATGGCTACACCTTC.

The CDR3 spells CASSLGSSAGGIYEQYF. CDR3 DNA sequence: TGTGCCAGCAGCTTAGGGTCCTCAGCGGGGGGAATTTACGAGCAGTACTTC. The V call is TRBV7-2, the J call TRBJ2-7; 9 bases map to TRBD2. The CDR3 runs 17 residues. J gave up 4 bases and V 1 base, and 11 bases lay outside the gene matches. Germline lookup yields CDR1 SGHTA and CDR2 FQGNSA. Full variable domain (rest looked up from reference TRBV7-2 and TRBJ2-7): GAGVSQSPSNKVTEKGKDVELRCDPISGHTALYWYRQSLGQGLEFLIYFQGNSAPDKSGLPSDRFSAERTGGSVSTLTIQRTQQEDSAVYLCASSLGSSAGGIYEQYFGPGTRLTVT.

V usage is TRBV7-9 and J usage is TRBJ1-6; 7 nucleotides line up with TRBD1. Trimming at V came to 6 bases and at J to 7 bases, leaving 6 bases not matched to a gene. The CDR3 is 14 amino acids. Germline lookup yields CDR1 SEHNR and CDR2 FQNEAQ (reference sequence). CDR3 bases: TGTGCCAGCAGAACCGGGACAGAGAATTCACCCCTCCACTTT. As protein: CASRTGTENSPLHF. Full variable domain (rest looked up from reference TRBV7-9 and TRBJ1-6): DTGVSQNPRHKITKRGQNVTFRCDPISEHNRLYWYRQTLGQGPEFLTYFQNEAQLEKSRLLSDRFSAERPKGSFSTLEIQRTEQGDSAMYLCASRTGTENSPLHFGNGTRLTVT.

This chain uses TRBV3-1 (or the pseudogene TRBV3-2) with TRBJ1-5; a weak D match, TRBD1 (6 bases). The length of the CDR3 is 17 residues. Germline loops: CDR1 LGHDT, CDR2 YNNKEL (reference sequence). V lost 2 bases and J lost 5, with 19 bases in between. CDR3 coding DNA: TGTGCCAGCAGCCAATCACCTGACAGGCCCCTCGATCAGCCCCAGCATTTT. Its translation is CASSQSPDRPLDQPQHF.

The CDR3 DNA reads TGCAGCGTTGCCCTAGCGGAATACAATGAGCAGTTCTTC. Protein product: CSVALAEYNEQFF. The chain carries TRBV29-1 and TRBJ2-1, with 7 bases aligning to TRBD2. The CDR3 covers 13 residues. Germline lookup yields CDR1 SQVTM and CDR2 ANQGSEA. V lost 4 bases to trimming and J lost 4 bases; unmatched junction nucleotides: 4.

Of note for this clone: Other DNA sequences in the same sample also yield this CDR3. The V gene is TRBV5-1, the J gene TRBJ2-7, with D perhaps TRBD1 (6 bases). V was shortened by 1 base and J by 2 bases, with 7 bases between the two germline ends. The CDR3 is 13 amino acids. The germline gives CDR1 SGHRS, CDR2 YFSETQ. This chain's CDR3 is CASSLTGTYEQYF. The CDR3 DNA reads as TGCGCCAGCAGCTTGACAGGGACCTACGAGCAGTACTTC.

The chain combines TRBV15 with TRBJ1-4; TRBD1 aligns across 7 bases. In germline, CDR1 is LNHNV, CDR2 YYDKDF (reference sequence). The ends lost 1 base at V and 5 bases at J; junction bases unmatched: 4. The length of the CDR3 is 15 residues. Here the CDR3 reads CATSRATGRNEKLFF. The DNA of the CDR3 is TGTGCCACCAGCAGAGCGACAGGGCGGAATGAAAAACTGTTTTTT. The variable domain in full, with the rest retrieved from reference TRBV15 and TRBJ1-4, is DAMVIQNPRYQVTQFGKPVTLSCSQTLNHNVMYWYQQKSSQAPKLLFHYYDKDFNNEADTPDNFQSRRPNTSFCFLDIRSPGLGDTAMYLCATSRATGRNEKLFFGSGTQLSVL.

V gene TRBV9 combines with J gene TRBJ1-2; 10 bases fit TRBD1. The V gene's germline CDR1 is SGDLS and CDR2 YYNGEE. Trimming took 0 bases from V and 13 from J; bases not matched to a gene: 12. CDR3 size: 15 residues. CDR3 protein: CASSVGFRDRGAFTF. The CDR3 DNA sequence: TGTGCCAGCAGCGTAGGGTTTCGGGACAGGGGTGCGTTCACCTTC.

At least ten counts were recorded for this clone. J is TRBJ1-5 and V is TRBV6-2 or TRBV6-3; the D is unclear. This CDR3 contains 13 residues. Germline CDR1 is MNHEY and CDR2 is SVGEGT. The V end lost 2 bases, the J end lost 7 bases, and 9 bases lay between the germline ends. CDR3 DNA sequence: TGTGCCAGCAGTTACGACGGAGGACAGCCCCAGCATTTT. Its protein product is CASSYDGGQPQHF.

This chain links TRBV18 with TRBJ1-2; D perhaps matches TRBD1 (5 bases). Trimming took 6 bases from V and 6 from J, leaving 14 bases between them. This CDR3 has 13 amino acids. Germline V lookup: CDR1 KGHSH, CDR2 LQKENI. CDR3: CASSPTDEHGYTF. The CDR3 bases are TGTGCCAGCTCCCCGACAGACGAACATGGCTACACCTTC.

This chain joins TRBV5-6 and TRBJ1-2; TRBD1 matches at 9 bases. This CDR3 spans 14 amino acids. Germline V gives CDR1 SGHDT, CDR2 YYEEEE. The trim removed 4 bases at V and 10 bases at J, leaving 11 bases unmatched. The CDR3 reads CASSRRDRAFVYTF. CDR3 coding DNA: TGTGCCAGCAGCCGTCGGGACAGGGCTTTCGTCTACACCTTC.

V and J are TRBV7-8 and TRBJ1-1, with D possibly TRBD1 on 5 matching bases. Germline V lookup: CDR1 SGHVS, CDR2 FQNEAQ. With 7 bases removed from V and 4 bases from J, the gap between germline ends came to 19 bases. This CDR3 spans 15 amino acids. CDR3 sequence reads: CASTPVWTGGTEAFF. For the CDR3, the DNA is TGTGCCAGCACACCCGTGTGGACGGGGGGCACTGAAGCTTTCTTT.

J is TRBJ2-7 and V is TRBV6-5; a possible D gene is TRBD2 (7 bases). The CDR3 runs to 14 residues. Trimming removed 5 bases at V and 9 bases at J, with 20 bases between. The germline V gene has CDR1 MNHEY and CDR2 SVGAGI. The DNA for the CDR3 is TGTGCCAGCAGTACCGGGGGGCGCTCGGGACCGCAGTACTTC. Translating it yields CASSTGGRSGPQYF.

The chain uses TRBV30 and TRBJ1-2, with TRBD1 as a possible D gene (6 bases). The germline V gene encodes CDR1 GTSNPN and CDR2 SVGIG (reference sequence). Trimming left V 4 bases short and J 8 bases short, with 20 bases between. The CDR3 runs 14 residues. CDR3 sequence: CAWTEPGHLAGYTF. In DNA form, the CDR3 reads TGTGCCTGGACCGAACCGGGACACCTGGCGGGCTACACCTTC. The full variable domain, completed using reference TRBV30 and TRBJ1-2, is SQTIHQWPATLVQPVGSPLSLECTVEGTSNPNLYWYRQAAGRGLQLLFYSVGIGQISSEVPQNLSASRPQDRQFILSSKKLLLSDSGFYLCAWTEPGHLAGYTFGSGTRLTVV.

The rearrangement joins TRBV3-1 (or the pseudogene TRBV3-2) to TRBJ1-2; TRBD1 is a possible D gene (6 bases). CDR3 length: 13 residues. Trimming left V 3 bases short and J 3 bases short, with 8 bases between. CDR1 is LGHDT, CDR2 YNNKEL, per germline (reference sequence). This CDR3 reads CASSQGAHYGYTF. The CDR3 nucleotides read TGTGCCAGCAGCCAGGGGGCTCACTATGGCTACACCTTC.

The CDR3 protein is CASSLDQTDRELFF. DNA for the CDR3: TGTGCCAGCAGCTTAGACCAGACAGATAGGGAGCTGTTTTTT. The chain uses TRBV11-2 and TRBJ2-2; tentative D call: TRBD1 (5 bases). The V and J ends lost 0 bases and 9 bases respectively, with 11 bases between them. There are 14 residues in the CDR3. The germline V gene encodes CDR1 SGHAT and CDR2 FQNNGV.

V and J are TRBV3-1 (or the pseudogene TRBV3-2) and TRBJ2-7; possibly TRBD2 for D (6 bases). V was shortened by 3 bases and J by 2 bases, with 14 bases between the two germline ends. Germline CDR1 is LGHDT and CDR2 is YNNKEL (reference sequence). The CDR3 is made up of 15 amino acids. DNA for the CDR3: TGTGCCAGCAGCCAGGGCGGGGCCGCACCCTACGAGCAGTACTTC. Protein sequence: CASSQGGAAPYEQYF.